This TCR beta chain was retrieved from a study of blood T cell repertoires in COVID-19. Whole-study context: T cells, B-cell-depleted T cells, or PBMCs provided the cDNA or gDNA that served as material.

Self-reported history from a screening survey and questionnaire set each donor's cohort. Original data processing: Reference gene primer amplification gave estimated nucleated cell counts. The data were produced by immunoSEQ multiplex PCR, yet TCRdb's version contains in-frame clones alone and is incomplete. Clonal size and the V and J genes are those of that table, whereas D and trimming came from the DNA. This sample yields roughly 380,000 clones, of which about 90% are seen a single time; approximately 1.3% belongs to the top ten. V lost 5 bases and J lost 7, with 12 bases in between. This CDR3 is built from 13 residues. Germline V gene data show CDR1 as WSHSY and CDR2 as SAAADI.

The clonotype comes from a man under 40 who had recovered from COVID-19. The gene calls are TRBV10-2 and TRBJ1-5; D perhaps matches TRBD1 (6 bases). The sample was PBMCs or T cells enriched from blood (not recorded which). CDR3 region: CASSTVDRQPQHF. The CDR3 DNA is TGCGCCAGCAGTACAGTCGACAGGCAGCCCCAGCATTTT.